A single sample is the source of the 26 T cell receptor beta chains below, sequenced in a study of shared clonotypes between healthy human individuals. Terminally differentiated effector memory CD45RA+ cells were left out of the naive CD8 fraction, which was CD45RO-negative and positively selected for CCR7. Repertoires were generated with immunoSEQ multiplex PCR, while TCRdb's copy carries only in-frame clones and drops some. This sample has 550,000 to 650,000 clones, with 90% to 97% found just once. The specimen sequenced was naive CD8+ T cells sorted from blood. The source of these receptors is a woman aged 25 to 39 in good health.

The rearrangement uses TRBV11-2 and TRBJ2-2; D perhaps matches TRBD2 (5 bases). Trimming removed 5 bases at V and 5 bases at J, with 9 bases between. Germline V CDR1 and CDR2: SGHAT, FQNNGV. CDR3 length: 13 residues. The CDR3 here is CASSHWETGELFF. As DNA, the CDR3 is TGTGCCAGCAGCCACTGGGAGACCGGGGAGCTGTTTTTT. The variable domain in full, with the rest retrieved from reference TRBV11-2 and TRBJ2-2, is EAGVAQSPRYKIIEKRQSVAFWCNPISGHATLYWYQQILGQGPKLLIQFQNNGVVDDSQLPKDRFSAERLKGVDSTLKIQPAKLEDSAVYLCASSHWETGELFFGEGSRLTVL.

V is TRBV19 and J is TRBJ2-3; D uncertain. The CDR3 consists of 14 residues. Between the trimmed V and J ends, which lost 6 bases and 2 bases, there was a span of 12 bases. Germline CDR1 and CDR2: LNHDA and SQIVND (reference sequence). The CDR3 protein is CASRDGLTTDTQYF. CDR3 DNA sequence: TGTGCCAGTAGGGACGGATTGACCACAGATACGCAGTATTTT.

The rearrangement links TRBV9 to TRBJ2-3, with 12 bases identical to TRBD2. Per the germline V gene, CDR1 is SGDLS and CDR2 is YYNGEE. CDR3 length equals 15 residues. V trimming: 0 bases; J trimming: 4 bases; junction bases outside the gene matches: 0. The DNA of the CDR3 is TGTGCCAGCAGCGTAGGACTAGCGGGGGCAGATACGCAGTATTTT. Its protein product is CASSVGLAGADTQYF.

This clone has a single count. The J gene is TRBJ2-7, the V gene TRBV15, with a weak D call TRBD1 (6 bases). CDR3 size: 14 residues. CDR1 is LNHNV and CDR2 is YYDKDF in the germline V gene (reference sequence). V was trimmed by 3 bases and J by 0 bases, leaving 9 bases between them. DNA of the CDR3: TGTGCCACCAGCAGCGGGACACACTCCTACGAGCAGTACTTC. Its translation: CATSSGTHSYEQYF.

In regard to this clone: The identical CDR3 is also encoded by other nucleotide sequences in the sample. The chain couples TRBV9 to TRBJ2-1; 10 bases are a match to TRBD2. CDR3 length: 16 amino acids. Germline trimming cut 1 base from V and 2 bases from J; bases unmatched to any gene: 3. Germline V gene data show CDR1 as SGDLS and CDR2 as YYNGEE. CDR3 sequence (DNA): TGTGCCAGCAGCGTATTAGCGGGAGGCACCTACAATGAGCAGTTCTTC. Protein: CASSVLAGGTYNEQFF.

The chain links TRBV11-2 to TRBJ1-2; maybe TRBD1 (6 bases). Germline V gene sequence: CDR1 SGHAT, CDR2 FQNNGV. There are 15 residues in the CDR3. V lost 1 base and J 1 base, leaving 10 bases between the germline ends. In DNA, the CDR3 is TGTGCCAGCAGCTTAGGGGCAGGGGTTAACTATGGCTACACCTTC. Translation: CASSLGAGVNYGYTF. Combining the CDR3 with reference TRBV11-2 and TRBJ1-2 gives the whole variable domain EAGVAQSPRYKIIEKRQSVAFWCNPISGHATLYWYQQILGQGPKLLIQFQNNGVVDDSQLPKDRFSAERLKGVDSTLKIQPAKLEDSAVYLCASSLGAGVNYGYTFGSGTRLTVV.

This chain connects TRBV4-1 to TRBJ1-5; D gene unclear. V lost 0 bases, J lost 0 bases, and 9 bases lay in between. The CDR3 covers 16 residues. Germline V gives CDR1 MGHRA, CDR2 YSYEKL. The CDR3 reads CASSQEPQHSNQPQHF. The CDR3 coding sequence is TGCGCCAGCAGCCAAGAACCCCAGCATAGCAATCAGCCCCAGCATTTT.

As for this clone: The sample contains more than one DNA sequence encoding this CDR3. The chain couples TRBV9 to TRBJ2-7; 8 bases are a match to TRBD1. Germline V CDR1 and CDR2: SGDLS, YYNGEE. V was clipped by 3 bases and J by 3 bases; unmatched bases: 5. The CDR3 contains 14 residues. The CDR3 nucleotides read TGTGCCAGCAGCGCAGGCACAGGGGGCTACGAGCAGTACTTC. Encoded protein: CASSAGTGGYEQYF. The whole variable domain, remainder taken from reference TRBV9 and TRBJ2-7, is DSGVTQTPKHLITATGQRVTLRCSPRSGDLSVYWYQQSLDQGLQFLIQYYNGEERAKGNILERFSAQQFPDLHSELNLSSLELGDSALYFCASSAGTGGYEQYFGPGTRLTVT.

This clone was recorded only once. This chain connects TRBV9 to TRBJ2-1, with 7 bases lining up with TRBD2. With V trimmed by 1 base and J by 3 bases, 4 bases remained unmatched. The CDR3 loop spans 15 amino acids. Germline lookup yields CDR1 SGDLS and CDR2 YYNGEE. CDR3 amino acids: CASSVKRDLYNEQFF. For the CDR3, the DNA is TGTGCCAGCAGCGTAAAGCGGGACCTCTACAATGAGCAGTTCTTC.

The V call is TRBV28, the J call TRBJ1-2, with 9 bases identical to TRBD1. V gave up 3 bases and J gave up 7 bases; unmatched junction bases: 21. The CDR3 is made up of 19 amino acids. Germline V gives CDR1 MDHEN, CDR2 SYDVKM. In nucleotides, the CDR3 is TGTGCCAGCAGTTTCCGGGACAGGGCCATACGCTTAACGGTCTCTGGCTACACCTTC. Its protein is CASSFRDRAIRLTVSGYTF.

V is TRBV7-9 and J is TRBJ1-2; tentatively, D is TRBD1 (5 bases). Germline V CDR1 and CDR2: SEHNR, FQNEAQ (reference sequence). The germline V and J ends were trimmed by 6 bases and 5 bases, with 22 bases remaining between them. This CDR3 has 16 amino acids. CDR3 protein: CASSSPGLERTYGYTF. The CDR3 nucleotides are TGTGCCAGCAGTTCTCCGGGACTCGAACGAACATATGGCTACACCTTC.

The chain employs TRBV9 and TRBJ2-1; 7 nucleotides line up with TRBD2. Unmatched junction bases numbered 4, after V lost 3 bases and J lost 7 bases. The CDR3 extends over 13 amino acids. The germline gives CDR1 SGDLS, CDR2 YYNGEE. The CDR3 bases are TGTGCCAGCAGCGCCCTAGCGGAGAATGAGCAGTTCTTC. The encoded protein is CASSALAENEQFF.

The chain links TRBV7-8 to TRBJ2-3, with D possibly matching TRBD1 (6 bases). The CDR3 runs to 20 residues. Germline V gene data show CDR1 as SGHVS and CDR2 as FQNEAQ. Trimming pared 0 bases from V and 2 bases from J, leaving 24 bases between. The DNA of the CDR3 is TGTGCCAGCAGCTTAGCTTGGAGGACAGTCGGAGTCGGTCTCACAGATACGCAGTATTTT. Translation: CASSLAWRTVGVGLTDTQYF.

The chain combines TRBV29-1 with TRBJ2-1, with D uncertain. Trimming removed 7 bases from V and 0 bases from J, with 10 bases in between. There are 13 residues in the CDR3. Germline CDR1 reads SQVTM; CDR2 reads ANQGSEA. CDR3 protein: CSADWSSYNEQFF. CDR3 nucleotide sequence: TGCAGCGCCGACTGGAGCTCCTACAATGAGCAGTTCTTC.

As to this clone: Other DNA sequences in the same sample also yield this CDR3. J is TRBJ2-7 and V is TRBV29-1; D perhaps matches TRBD2 (5 bases). CDR1 is SQVTM and CDR2 is ANQGSEA in the germline V gene. Trimming took 3 bases from V and 0 from J, leaving 9 bases between them. The CDR3 contains 13 residues. The CDR3 spells CSVESGSSYEQYF. The DNA of the CDR3 is TGCAGCGTTGAGTCTGGGAGCTCCTACGAGCAGTACTTC.

V and J are TRBV28 and TRBJ2-7; weak D call: TRBD1 (7 bases). Trimming removed 7 bases from V and 2 bases from J, with 15 bases in between. Germline V gene lookup returns CDR1 MDHEN and CDR2 SYDVKM. This CDR3 region has 14 residues. The chain's CDR3 is CASNNQGGPYEQYF. The DNA of the CDR3 is TGTGCCAGCAACAACCAGGGGGGACCCTACGAGCAGTACTTC.

The chain has TRBV9 and TRBJ1-1; 7 bases map to TRBD1. The germline V gene encodes CDR1 SGDLS and CDR2 YYNGEE. This CDR3 is built from 18 residues. The V gene end was trimmed by 4 bases and the J gene end by 0 bases; junction bases not matched to a gene: 15. CDR3 bases: TGTGCCAGCAGCCCGGGCTCAGGGGGTCTTAGGGTGAACACTGAAGCTTTCTTT. This sequence encodes CASSPGSGGLRVNTEAFF.

This chain joins TRBV7-6 and TRBJ1-4; D unresolved. The CDR3 totals 14 residues. Per germline, CDR1 SGHVS and CDR2 FNYEAQ. The ends were cut back, 1 base at V and 5 bases at J, with 8 bases in the middle. DNA of the CDR3: TGTGCCAGCAGCTTAGGTCGACCGAATGAAAAACTGTTTTTT. Translating it yields CASSLGRPNEKLFF.

This clone was seen a single time. The sample holds other DNA sequences that translate to the same CDR3. The V call is TRBV19, the J call TRBJ2-7; weak D call: TRBD2 (6 bases). The CDR3 length is 12 residues. Germline loops: CDR1 LNHDA, CDR2 SQIVND (reference sequence). V lost 6 bases, J lost 5 bases, and 11 bases lay in between. This CDR3 is CASSSGGNEQYF. The CDR3 coding sequence is TGTGCCAGTAGCTCCGGAGGGAACGAGCAGTACTTC.

This clone has just one count. The CDR3 DNA reads TGTGCCAGCAGTCCTCGGGCTAGCGGGGTTCAAGAGACCCAGTACTTC. Its protein product is CASSPRASGVQETQYF. The chain employs TRBV28 and TRBJ2-5; the match to TRBD2 covers 9 bases. The germline gives CDR1 MDHEN, CDR2 SYDVKM. The CDR3 runs to 16 residues. The trim removed 5 bases at V and 2 bases at J, leaving 9 bases unmatched. The full variable domain, with the rest looked up from reference TRBV28 and TRBJ2-5, is DVKVTQSSRYLVKRTGEKVFLECVQDMDHENMFWYRQDPGLGLRLIYFSYDVKMKEKGDIPEGYSVSREKKERFSLILESASTNQTSMYLCASSPRASGVQETQYFGPGTRLLVL.

The J gene is TRBJ1-2, the V gene TRBV7-9; TRBD1 agrees at 7 bases. Germline assignment: CDR1 SEHNR and CDR2 FQNEAQ (reference sequence). With V trimmed by 5 bases and J by 4 bases, 7 bases remained unmatched. The CDR3 sequence is 14 residues long. The CDR3 nucleotides read TGTGCCAGCAGCACAGGGACAGTCAGCTATGGCTACACCTTC. Protein product: CASSTGTVSYGYTF.

The chain links TRBV9 to TRBJ2-3, with 8 bases fitting TRBD1. Trimming removed 3 bases from V and 8 bases from J; junction bases left unmatched: 11. CDR1 and CDR2 (germline): SGDLS, YYNGEE. CDR3 length: 15 amino acids. The CDR3 DNA reads as TGTGCCAGCAGCGCGACCGGGACAGGTATTGGTACGCAGTATTTT. Protein sequence: CASSATGTGIGTQYF.

The genes are TRBV6-5 and TRBJ2-2, with D perhaps TRBD2 (6 bases). The CDR3 sequence is 14 residues long. In germline, CDR1 is MNHEY, CDR2 SVGAGI. V lost 1 base, J lost 3 bases, and 6 bases lay in between. CDR3 residues: CASSYWGDTGELFF. The CDR3 DNA reads TGTGCCAGCAGTTACTGGGGGGACACCGGGGAGCTGTTTTTT.

The chain is built from TRBV11-3 and TRBJ2-4; D may correspond to TRBD1 or TRBD2 (5 bases each). Trimming took off 5 bases at V and 5 bases at J, with 13 bases between the two ends. CDR1 is SGHNT and CDR2 is YENEEA in the germline V gene. The CDR3 is 14 amino acids. The CDR3: CASSDRDGENIQYF. For the CDR3, the DNA is TGTGCCAGCAGCGACCGGGACGGAGAAAACATTCAGTACTTC.

The rearrangement joins TRBV5-4 to TRBJ2-3; D is possibly TRBD1 (6 bases). Germline CDR1 reads SGHNT; CDR2 reads YYREEE (reference sequence). V lost 5 bases and J lost 0, with 13 bases in between. The CDR3 sequence is 15 residues long. CDR3 residues: CASSSTGLSTDTQYF. The CDR3 bases are TGTGCCAGCAGTTCGACAGGACTTAGCACAGATACGCAGTATTTT.

The gene calls are TRBV9 and TRBJ1-1; D may be TRBD1 (5 bases). The CDR3 is made up of 13 amino acids. V dropped 0 bases and J dropped 6 bases, with 9 bases sitting between them. In germline, CDR1 is SGDLS, CDR2 YYNGEE. CDR3 nucleotide sequence: TGTGCCAGCAGCGTAGGATGGGGGTCTGAAGCTTTCTTT. It translates to CASSVGWGSEAFF. Variable domain in full (rest from reference TRBV9 and TRBJ1-1): DSGVTQTPKHLITATGQRVTLRCSPRSGDLSVYWYQQSLDQGLQFLIQYYNGEERAKGNILERFSAQQFPDLHSELNLSSLELGDSALYFCASSVGWGSEAFFGQGTRLTVV.